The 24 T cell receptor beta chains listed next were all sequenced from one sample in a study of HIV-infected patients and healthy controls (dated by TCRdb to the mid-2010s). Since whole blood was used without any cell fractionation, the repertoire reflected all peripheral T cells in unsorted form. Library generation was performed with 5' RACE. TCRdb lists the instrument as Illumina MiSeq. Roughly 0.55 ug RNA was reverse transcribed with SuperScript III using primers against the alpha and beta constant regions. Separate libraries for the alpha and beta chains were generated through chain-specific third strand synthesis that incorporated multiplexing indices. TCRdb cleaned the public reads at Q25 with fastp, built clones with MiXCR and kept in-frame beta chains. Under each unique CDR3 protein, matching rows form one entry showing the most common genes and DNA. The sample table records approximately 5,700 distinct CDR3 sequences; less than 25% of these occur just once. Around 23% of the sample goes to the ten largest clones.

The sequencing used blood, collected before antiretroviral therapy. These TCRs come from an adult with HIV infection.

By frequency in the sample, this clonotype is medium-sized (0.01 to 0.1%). CDR3 DNA: TGTGCCATCAGTGAGAGTGGTACAGTGAACACTGAAGCTTTCTTT. Protein sequence: CAISESGTVNTEAFF. The gene calls are TRBV10-3 and TRBJ1-1; D ambiguous. The length of the CDR3 is 15 residues. V shed 2 bases and J shed 0 bases, with 10 bases lying between them. Germline V gene sequence: CDR1 ENHRY, CDR2 SYGVKD.

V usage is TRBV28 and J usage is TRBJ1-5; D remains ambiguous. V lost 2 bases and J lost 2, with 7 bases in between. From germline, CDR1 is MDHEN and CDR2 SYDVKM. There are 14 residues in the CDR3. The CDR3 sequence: CASSLTRGNQPQHF. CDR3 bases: TGTGCCAGCAGTTTAACCCGGGGCAATCAGCCCCAGCATTTT.

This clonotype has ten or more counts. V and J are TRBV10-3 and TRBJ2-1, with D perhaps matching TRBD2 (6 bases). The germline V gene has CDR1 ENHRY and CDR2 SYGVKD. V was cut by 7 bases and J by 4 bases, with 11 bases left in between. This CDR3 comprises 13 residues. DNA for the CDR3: TGTGCCATCAAGGGCGGGGTATACAATGAGCAGTTCTTC. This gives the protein CAIKGGVYNEQFF.

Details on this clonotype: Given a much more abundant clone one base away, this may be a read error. The CDR3 here is CASSPVGYTEAFF. The CDR3 region has the DNA TGTGCCAGCAGCCCCGTGGGGTACACTGAAGCTTTCTTT. The V gene is TRBV28, the J gene TRBJ1-1; D unresolved. V lost 6 bases and J lost 3, with 11 bases in between. CDR3 size: 13 residues. Germline V gives CDR1 MDHEN, CDR2 SYDVKM. Variable domain in full (rest from reference TRBV28 and TRBJ1-1): DVKVTQSSRYLVKRTGEKVFLECVQDMDHENMFWYRQDPGLGLRLIYFSYDVKMKEKGDIPEGYSVSREKKERFSLILESASTNQTSMYLCASSPVGYTEAFFGQGTRLTVV.

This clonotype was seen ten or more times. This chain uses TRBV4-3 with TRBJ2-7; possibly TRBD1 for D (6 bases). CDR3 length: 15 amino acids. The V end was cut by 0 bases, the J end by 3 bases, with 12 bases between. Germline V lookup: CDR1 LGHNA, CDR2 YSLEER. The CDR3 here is CASSQDLGAYYEQYF. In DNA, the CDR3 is TGCGCCAGCAGCCAAGATCTGGGGGCCTACTACGAGCAGTACTTC.

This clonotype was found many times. The CDR3 is CASSLLTSGTDTQYF. DNA of the CDR3: TGTGCCAGTAGTCTCCTGACTAGCGGCACAGATACGCAGTATTTT. The chain has TRBV19 and TRBJ2-3, with 8 bases fitting TRBD2. The CDR3 is 15 residues long. The V segment lost 5 bases and the J segment 1 base; nucleotides outside the gene matches: 5. CDR1 is LNHDA, CDR2 SQIVND, per germline (reference sequence).

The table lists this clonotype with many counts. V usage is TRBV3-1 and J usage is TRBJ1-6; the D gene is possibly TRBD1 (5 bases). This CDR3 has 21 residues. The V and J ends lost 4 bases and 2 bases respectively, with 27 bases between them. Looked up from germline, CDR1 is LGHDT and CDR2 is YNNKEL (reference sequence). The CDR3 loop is CASSPPSPGRKRDPYNSPLHF. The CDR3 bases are TGTGCCAGCAGCCCCCCGAGCCCGGGTCGGAAAAGGGACCCCTATAATTCACCCCTCCACTTT.

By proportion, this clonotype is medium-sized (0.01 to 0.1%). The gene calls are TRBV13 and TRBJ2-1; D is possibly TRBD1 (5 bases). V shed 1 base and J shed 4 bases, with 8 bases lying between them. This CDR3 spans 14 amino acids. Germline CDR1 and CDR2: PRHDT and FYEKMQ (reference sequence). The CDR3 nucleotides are TGTGCCAGCAGCTTAGTTTACAGGTACAATGAGCAGTTCTTC. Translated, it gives CASSLVYRYNEQFF.

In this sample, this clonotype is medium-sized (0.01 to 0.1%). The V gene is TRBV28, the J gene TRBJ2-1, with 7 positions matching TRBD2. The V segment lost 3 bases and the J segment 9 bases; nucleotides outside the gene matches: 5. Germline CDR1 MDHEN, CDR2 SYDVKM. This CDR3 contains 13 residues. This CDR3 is CASSFLLAVEQFF. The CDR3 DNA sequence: TGTGCCAGCAGTTTCCTCCTAGCGGTTGAGCAGTTCTTC.

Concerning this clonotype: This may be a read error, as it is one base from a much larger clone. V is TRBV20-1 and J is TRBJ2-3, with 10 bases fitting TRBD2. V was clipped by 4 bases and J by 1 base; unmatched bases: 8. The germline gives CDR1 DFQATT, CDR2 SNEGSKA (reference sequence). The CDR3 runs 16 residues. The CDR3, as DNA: TGCAGTGCTAAAGAGACTAGCGGGCGCCGCACAGATACGCAGTATTTT. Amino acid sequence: CSAKETSGRRTDTQYF.

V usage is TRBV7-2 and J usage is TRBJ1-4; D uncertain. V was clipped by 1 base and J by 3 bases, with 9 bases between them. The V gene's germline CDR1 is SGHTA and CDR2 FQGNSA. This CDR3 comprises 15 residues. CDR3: CASSLDHRSNEKLFF. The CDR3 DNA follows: TGTGCCAGCAGCTTAGATCACCGATCTAATGAAAAACTGTTTTTT. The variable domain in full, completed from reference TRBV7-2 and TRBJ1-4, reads GAGVSQSPSNKVTEKGKDVELRCDPISGHTALYWYRQSLGQGLEFLIYFQGNSAPDKSGLPSDRFSAERTGGSVSTLTIQRTQQEDSAVYLCASSLDHRSNEKLFFGSGTQLSVL.

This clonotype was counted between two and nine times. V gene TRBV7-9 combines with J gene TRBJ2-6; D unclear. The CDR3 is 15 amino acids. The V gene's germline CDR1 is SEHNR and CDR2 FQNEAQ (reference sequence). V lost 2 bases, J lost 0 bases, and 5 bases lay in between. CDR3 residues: CASSLWNSGANVLTF. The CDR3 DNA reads TGTGCCAGCAGCTTATGGAACTCTGGGGCCAACGTCCTGACTTTC.

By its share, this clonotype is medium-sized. The CDR3 sequence: CASSSERSNTEAFF. In DNA, the CDR3 is TGTGCCAGCAGTTCAGAGAGATCGAACACTGAAGCTTTCTTT. The chain employs TRBV6-5 and TRBJ1-1; D gene unclear. Germline loops: CDR1 MNHEY, CDR2 SVGAGI. Trimming removed 4 bases at V and 1 base at J, with 10 bases between. This CDR3 spans 14 amino acids.

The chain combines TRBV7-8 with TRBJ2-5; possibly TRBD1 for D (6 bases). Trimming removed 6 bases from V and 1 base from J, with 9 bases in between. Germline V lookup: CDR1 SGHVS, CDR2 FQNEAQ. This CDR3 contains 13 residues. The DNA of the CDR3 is TGTGCCAGCAGAACGACAGGCCAAGAGACCCAGTACTTC. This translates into CASRTTGQETQYF.

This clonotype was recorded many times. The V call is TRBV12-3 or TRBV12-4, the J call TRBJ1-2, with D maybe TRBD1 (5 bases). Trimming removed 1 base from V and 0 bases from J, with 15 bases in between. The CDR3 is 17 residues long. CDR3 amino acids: CASSLGDPQLANYGYTF. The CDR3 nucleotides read TGTGCCAGCAGTTTAGGGGACCCCCAGCTGGCTAACTATGGCTACACCTTC.

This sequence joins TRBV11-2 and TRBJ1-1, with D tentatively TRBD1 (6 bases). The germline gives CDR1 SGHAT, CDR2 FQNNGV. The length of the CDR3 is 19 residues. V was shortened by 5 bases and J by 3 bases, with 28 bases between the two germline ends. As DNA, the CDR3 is TGTGCCAGCAGCCCGCTAGGGGGGGTCCGGAATTTTGGGGACACTGAAGCTTTCTTT. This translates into CASSPLGGVRNFGDTEAFF.

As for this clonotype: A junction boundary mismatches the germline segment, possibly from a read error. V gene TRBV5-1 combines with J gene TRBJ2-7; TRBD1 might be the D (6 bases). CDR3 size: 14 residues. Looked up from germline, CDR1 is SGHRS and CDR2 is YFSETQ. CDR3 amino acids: CASTQDSYSYEKYF. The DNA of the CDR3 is TGCGCCAGCACCCAGGACAGCTACTCCTACGAGAAGTACTTC.

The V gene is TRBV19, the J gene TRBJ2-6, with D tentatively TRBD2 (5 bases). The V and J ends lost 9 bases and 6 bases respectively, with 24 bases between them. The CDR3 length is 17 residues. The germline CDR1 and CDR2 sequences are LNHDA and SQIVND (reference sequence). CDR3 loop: CASRRRGPLSPANVLTF. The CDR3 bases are TGTGCCAGCAGGAGACGGGGTCCCCTCTCTCCGGCCAACGTCCTGACTTTC. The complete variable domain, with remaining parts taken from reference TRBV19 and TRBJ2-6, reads DGGITQSPKYLFRKEGQNVTLSCEQNLNHDAMYWYRQDPGQGLRLIYYSQIVNDFQKGDIAEGYSVSREKKESFPLTVTSAQKNPTAFYLCASRRRGPLSPANVLTFGAGSRLTVL.

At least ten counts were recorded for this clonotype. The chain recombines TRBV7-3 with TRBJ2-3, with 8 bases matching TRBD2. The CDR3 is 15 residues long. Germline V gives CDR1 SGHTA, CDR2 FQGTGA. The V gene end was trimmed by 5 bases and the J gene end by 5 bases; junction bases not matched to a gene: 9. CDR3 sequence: CASSIQGGGRDTQYF. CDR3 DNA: TGTGCCAGCAGCATCCAAGGCGGGGGGAGAGATACGCAGTATTTT. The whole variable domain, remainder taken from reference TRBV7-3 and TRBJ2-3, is GAGVSQTPSNKVTEKGKYVELRCDPISGHTALYWYRQSLGQGPEFLIYFQGTGAADDSGLPNDRFFAVRPEGSVSTLKIQRTERGDSAVYLCASSIQGGGRDTQYFGPGTRLTVL.

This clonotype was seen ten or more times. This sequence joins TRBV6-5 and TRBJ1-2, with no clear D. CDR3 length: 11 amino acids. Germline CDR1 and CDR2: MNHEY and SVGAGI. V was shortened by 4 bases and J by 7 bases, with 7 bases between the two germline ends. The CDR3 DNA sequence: TGTGCCAGCAGTTCCGGAGGTGGCTACACCTTC. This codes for CASSSGGGYTF.

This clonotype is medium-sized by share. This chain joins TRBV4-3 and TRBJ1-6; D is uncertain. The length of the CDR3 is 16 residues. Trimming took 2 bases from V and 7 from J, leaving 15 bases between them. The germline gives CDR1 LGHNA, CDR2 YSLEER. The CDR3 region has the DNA TGCGCCAGCAGCCAAAAGACGTCGGGATGGAATTCACCCCTCCACTTT. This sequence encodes CASSQKTSGWNSPLHF.

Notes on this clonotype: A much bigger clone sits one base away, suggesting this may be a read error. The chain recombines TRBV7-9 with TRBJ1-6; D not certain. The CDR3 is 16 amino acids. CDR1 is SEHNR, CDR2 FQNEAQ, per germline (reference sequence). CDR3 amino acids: CASSKDGGAYNSPLNF. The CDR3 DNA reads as TGTGCCAGCAGCAAGGACGGTGGTGCCTATAATTCACCCCTCAACTTT.

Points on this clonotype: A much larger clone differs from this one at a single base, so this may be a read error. The CDR3 reads CATSDSHPRDVNTEAFF. The CDR3 DNA reads as TGTGCCACCAGTGACTCCCATCCGCGGGATGTGAACACTGAAGCTTTCTTT. The gene calls are TRBV24-1 and TRBJ1-1, with no clear D. The CDR3 is 17 amino acids. With 4 bases removed from V and 0 bases from J, the gap between germline ends came to 17 bases. Germline V CDR1 and CDR2: KGHDR, SFDVKD.

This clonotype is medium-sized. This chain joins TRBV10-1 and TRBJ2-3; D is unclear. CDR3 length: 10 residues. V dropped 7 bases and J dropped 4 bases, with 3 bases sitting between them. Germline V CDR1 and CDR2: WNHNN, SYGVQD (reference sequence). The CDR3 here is CASTPDTQYF. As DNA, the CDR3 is TGCGCCAGCACCCCAGATACGCAGTATTTT.